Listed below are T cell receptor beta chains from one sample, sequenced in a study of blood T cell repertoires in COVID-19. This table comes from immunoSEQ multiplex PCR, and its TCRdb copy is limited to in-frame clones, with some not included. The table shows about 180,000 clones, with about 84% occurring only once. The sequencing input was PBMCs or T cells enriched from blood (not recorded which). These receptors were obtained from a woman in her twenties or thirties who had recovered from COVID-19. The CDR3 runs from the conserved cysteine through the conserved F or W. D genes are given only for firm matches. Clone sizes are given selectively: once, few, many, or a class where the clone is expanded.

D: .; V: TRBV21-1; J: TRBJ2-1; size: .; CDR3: CASSTPGLARAYNEQFF; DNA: TGTGCCAGCAGCACCCCCGGGCTAGCCCGAGCCTACAATGAGCAGTTCTTC
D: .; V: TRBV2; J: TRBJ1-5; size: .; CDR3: CASSGRGGQPQHF; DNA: TGTGCCAGCAGTGGTAGGGGGGGACAGCCCCAGCATTTT
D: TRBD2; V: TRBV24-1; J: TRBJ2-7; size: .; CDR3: CATSSGEAYEQYF; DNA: TGTGCCACCAGTAGCGGGGAGGCCTACGAGCAGTACTTC
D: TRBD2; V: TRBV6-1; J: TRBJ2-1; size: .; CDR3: CASSEVGSGSFYNEQFF; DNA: TGTGCCAGCAGTGAGGTCGGTAGCGGGAGTTTCTACAATGAGCAGTTCTTC
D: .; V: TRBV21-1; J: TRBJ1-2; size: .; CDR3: CASSKVSGRGYGYTF; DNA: TGTGCCAGCAGCAAAGTTTCGGGCAGGGGCTATGGCTACACCTTC
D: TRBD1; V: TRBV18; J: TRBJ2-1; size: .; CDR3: CASSPITGTVSGYEQFF; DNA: TGTGCCAGCTCACCAATAACCGGGACAGTATCCGGATATGAGCAGTTCTTC
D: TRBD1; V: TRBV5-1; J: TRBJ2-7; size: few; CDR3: CASRYPGQPSYEQYF; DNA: TGCGCCAGCAGATATCCGGGACAGCCCTCCTACGAGCAGTACTTC
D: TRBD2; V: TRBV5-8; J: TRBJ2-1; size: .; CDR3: CASSLLTSGYNEQFF; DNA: TGTGCCAGCAGCTTGTTGACTAGCGGCTACAATGAGCAGTTCTTC
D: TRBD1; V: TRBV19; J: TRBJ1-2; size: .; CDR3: CASSIGQGGNYGYTF; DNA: TGTGCCAGTAGTATCGGACAGGGGGGTAACTATGGCTACACCTTC
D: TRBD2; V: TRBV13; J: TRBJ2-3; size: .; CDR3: CASSPAPLAGATDTQYF; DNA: TGTGCCAGCAGCCCCGCCCCACTAGCGGGAGCCACAGATACGCAGTATTTT
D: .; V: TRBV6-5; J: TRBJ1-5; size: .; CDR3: CASTGANNQPQHF; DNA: TGTGCCAGCACAGGGGCGAACAATCAGCCCCAGCATTTT
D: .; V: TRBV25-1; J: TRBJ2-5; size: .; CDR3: CASSQLAPQETQYF; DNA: TGTGCCAGCAGCCAACTAGCCCCACAAGAGACCCAGTACTTC
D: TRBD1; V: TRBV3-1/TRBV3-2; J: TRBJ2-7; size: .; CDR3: CASSQGTGGEQYF; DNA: TGTGCCAGCAGCCAAGGGACAGGAGGCGAGCAGTACTTC
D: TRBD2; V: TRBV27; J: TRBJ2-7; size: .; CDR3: CASSKGTSGSFEQYF; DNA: TGTGCCAGCAGTAAAGGGACTAGCGGGAGTTTCGAGCAGTACTTC
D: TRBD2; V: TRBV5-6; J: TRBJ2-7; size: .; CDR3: CASSAGTSTYEQYF; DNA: TGTGCCAGCAGCGCCGGGACTAGTACCTACGAGCAGTACTTC
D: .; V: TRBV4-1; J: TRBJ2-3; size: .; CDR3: CASSPGLSFGDTQYF; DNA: TGCGCCAGCAGCCCGGGACTGAGTTTTGGAGATACGCAGTATTTT
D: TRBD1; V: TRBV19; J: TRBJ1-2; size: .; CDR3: CATSTTGYDYTF; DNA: TGTGCCACCTCAACGACAGGGTACGACTACACCTTC
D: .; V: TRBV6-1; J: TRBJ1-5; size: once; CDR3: CASSDWGPVQPQHF; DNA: TGTGCCAGCAGTGATTGGGGCCCGGTGCAGCCCCAGCATTTT
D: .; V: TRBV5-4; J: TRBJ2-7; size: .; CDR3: CASSPQGSYEQYF; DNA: TGTGCCAGCAGTCCCCAGGGATCCTACGAGCAGTACTTC
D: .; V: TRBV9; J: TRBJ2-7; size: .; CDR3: CASSVAPAGKYEQYF; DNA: TGTGCCAGCAGCGTAGCCCCGGCAGGGAAGTACGAGCAGTACTTC